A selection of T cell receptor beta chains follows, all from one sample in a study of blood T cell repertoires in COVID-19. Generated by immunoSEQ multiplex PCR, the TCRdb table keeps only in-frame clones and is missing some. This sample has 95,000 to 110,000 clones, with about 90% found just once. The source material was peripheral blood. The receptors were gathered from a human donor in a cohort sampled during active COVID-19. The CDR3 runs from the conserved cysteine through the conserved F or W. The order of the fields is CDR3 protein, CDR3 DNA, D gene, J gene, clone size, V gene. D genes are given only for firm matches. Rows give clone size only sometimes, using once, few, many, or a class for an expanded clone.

CDR3: CASSEPHRASGNTIYF
DNA: TGTGCCAGCAGTGAACCGCACAGGGCCTCTGGAAACACCATATATTTT
D: -
J: TRBJ1-3
size: -
V: TRBV6-1

CDR3: CASSSVSRGGSDAFF
DNA: TGTGCCAGCAGTTCGGTTTCGAGAGGGGGATCGGACGCTTTCTTT
D: -
J: TRBJ1-1
size: -
V: TRBV5-6

CDR3: CASSLFGGTYNEQFF
DNA: TGTGCCAGCAGCTTATTCGGGGGGACCTACAATGAGCAGTTCTTC
D: TRBD2
J: TRBJ2-1
size: -
V: TRBV11-2

CDR3: CASSPDSRAYEQYF
DNA: TGTGCCAGCAGTCCCGACAGTCGGGCCTACGAGCAGTACTTC
D: -
J: TRBJ2-7
size: -
V: TRBV27

CDR3: CASERSSGNTIYF
DNA: TGTGCCAGTGAACGGAGCTCTGGAAACACCATATATTTT
D: -
J: TRBJ1-3
size: -
V: TRBV19

CDR3: CASSHVGGYNEQFF
DNA: TGTGCCAGCAGCCATGTCGGAGGATACAATGAGCAGTTCTTC
D: -
J: TRBJ2-1
size: -
V: TRBV14

CDR3: CASSPQGAGTEAFF
DNA: TGCGCCAGCAGCCCACAGGGGGCCGGGACTGAAGCTTTCTTT
D: TRBD1
J: TRBJ1-1
size: -
V: TRBV5-1

CDR3: CASSIATRRTGKELFF
DNA: TGTGCCAGCAGTATCGCAACAAGAAGGACAGGGAAGGAACTGTTTTTT
D: TRBD1
J: TRBJ1-4
size: once
V: TRBV2

CDR3: CASSQLDRGADTQYF
DNA: TGTGCCAGCAGCCAGCTGGACAGGGGCGCAGATACGCAGTATTTT
D: TRBD1
J: TRBJ2-3
size: -
V: TRBV3-1/TRBV3-2

CDR3: CASSRGTGDYQETQYF
DNA: TGTGCCAGTAGTAGAGGGACAGGGGATTACCAAGAGACCCAGTACTTC
D: TRBD1
J: TRBJ2-5
size: -
V: TRBV19

CDR3: CASSPEAGGIQQYF
DNA: TGTGCCAGCTCACCAGAAGCGGGGGGGATTCAGCAGTACTTC
D: TRBD2
J: TRBJ2-7
size: -
V: TRBV18

CDR3: CASSSLYWQGGYYGYTF
DNA: TGTGCCAGCAGTTCCTTATACTGGCAGGGGGGATACTATGGCTACACCTTC
D: TRBD1
J: TRBJ1-2
size: -
V: TRBV28

CDR3: CATSRDGGSSYNEQFF
DNA: TGTGCCACCAGCAGAGACGGCGGGAGCTCCTACAATGAGCAGTTCTTC
D: TRBD2
J: TRBJ2-1
size: -
V: TRBV15

CDR3: CASSQSGGAYNEQFF
DNA: TGTGCCAGTAGTCAGAGCGGGGGGGCCTACAATGAGCAGTTCTTC
D: TRBD2
J: TRBJ2-1
size: -
V: TRBV19

CDR3: CASSPPRVVGEADTQYF
DNA: TGTGCCAGCAGTCCCCCACGGGTCGTTGGAGAGGCAGATACGCAGTATTTT
D: -
J: TRBJ2-3
size: few
V: TRBV27

CDR3: CASSLGQGSNEKLFF
DNA: TGTGCCAGCAGCTTAGGACAGGGGAGTAATGAAAAACTGTTTTTT
D: TRBD1
J: TRBJ1-4
size: -
V: TRBV13

CDR3: CASSLDRGNYGYTF
DNA: TGCGCCAGCAGCTTGGACAGGGGGAACTATGGCTACACCTTC
D: TRBD1
J: TRBJ1-2
size: -
V: TRBV5-1

CDR3: CASNSPEVVEQYF
DNA: TGTGCCAGCAACTCCCCGGAGGTTGTCGAGCAGTACTTC
D: -
J: TRBJ2-7
size: few
V: TRBV7-9

CDR3: CATPRKSSYEQYF
DNA: TGTGCCACCCCCAGGAAGAGCTCCTACGAGCAGTACTTC
D: -
J: TRBJ2-7
size: -
V: TRBV3-1/TRBV3-2

CDR3: CASSLRDSTTDTQYF
DNA: TGTGCCAGCAGCTTGCGAGATTCTACCACAGATACGCAGTATTTT
D: -
J: TRBJ2-3
size: -
V: TRBV7-9

CDR3: CATSTGGWGYTF
DNA: TGTGCCACCAGTACAGGGGGCTGGGGCTACACCTTC
D: TRBD1
J: TRBJ1-2
size: -
V: TRBV24-1

CDR3: CASSMLAGTRTDTQYF
DNA: TGTGCCAGCAGCATGTTAGCGGGAACCCGCACAGATACGCAGTATTTT
D: -
J: TRBJ2-3
size: -
V: TRBV21-1

CDR3: CASSQTNRGWRPTGELFF
DNA: TGTGCCAGCAGCCAAACGAACAGGGGGTGGCGTCCCACCGGGGAGCTGTTTTTT
D: TRBD1
J: TRBJ2-2
size: -
V: TRBV13

CDR3: CASSAGGSAGSVGELFF
DNA: TGTGCCAGCAGCGCTGGGGGTTCTGCGGGATCCGTCGGGGAGCTGTTTTTT
D: -
J: TRBJ2-2
size: once
V: TRBV5-6

CDR3: CATSRAEGHGYTF
DNA: TGTGCCACCAGCAGAGCGGAGGGTCATGGCTACACCTTC
D: -
J: TRBJ1-2
size: -
V: TRBV15

CDR3: CASSYENRGDTQYF
DNA: TGTGCCAGCAGTTACGAAAACAGGGGAGATACGCAGTATTTT
D: TRBD1
J: TRBJ2-3
size: -
V: TRBV6-5

CDR3: CASSLDSSSYEQYF
DNA: TGTGCCAGCAGCTTGGACTCGAGCTCCTACGAGCAGTACTTC
D: -
J: TRBJ2-7
size: once
V: TRBV5-4

CDR3: CASKTSGRFYEQFF
DNA: TGTGCCAGCAAAACTAGCGGGAGATTCTATGAGCAGTTCTTC
D: TRBD2
J: TRBJ2-1
size: many
V: TRBV28